Listed below are T cell receptor beta chains from one sample, sequenced in a study of human T cells and chemical hapten exposure. TCRdb reanalysed the RACE reads using MiXCR and keeps one entry per CDR3 protein. Of 85,000 to 95,000 distinct CDR3 sequences listed, 8% to 13% are singletons. Sequences were derived from whole blood, sampled in connection with sensitization to the hapten diphenylcyclopropenone (DPC). These receptors were taken from a man between 35 and 55 years old with alopecia areata. Some clones in this sample may be carry-over from other donors' samples. Both conserved end residues are part of each CDR3. The D gene is left open where the match is weak. Size tells how often a clone was seen (once, few, many) or the class of an expanded clone, and some rows leave it out.

>TRBJ2-1|TRBV7-9|-|-
TGTGCCAGCAGCTTAGAACTGATCTCCTACAATGAGCAGTTCTTC
CASSLELISYNEQFF
>TRBJ2-7|TRBV7-2|-|-
TGTGCCAGCAGAAACCCAACACGAGGGCTCGAGCAGTACTTC
CASRNPTRGLEQYF
>TRBJ2-1|TRBV12-3/TRBV12-4|TRBD2|-
TGTGCCAGCACGGGACTAGCCTCCTACAATGAGCAGTTCTTC
CASTGLASYNEQFF
>TRBJ1-1|TRBV29-1|TRBD1|few
TGCAGCGTTAAGGATGGACAGGGTGGTACTGAAGCTTTCTTT
CSVKDGQGGTEAFF
>TRBJ2-2|TRBV2|TRBD2|few
TGTGCCAGCAGTGGGGGCGGGAGTGTCACCGGGGAGCTGTTTTTT
CASSGGGSVTGELFF
>TRBJ2-5|TRBV18|-|-
TGTGCCAGCTCCCACTCGGAAGGGCAAGAGACCCAGTACTTC
CASSHSEGQETQYF
>TRBJ2-7|TRBV28|-|-
TGTGCCAGCAGTCCCCGCTACGAGCAGTACTTC
CASSPRYEQYF
>TRBJ1-4|TRBV18|-|few
TGTGCCAGCTCACCACGCCCGGGAGGAGGCGAAAAACTGTTTTTT
CASSPRPGGGEKLFF
>TRBJ2-7|TRBV5-5|TRBD1|few
TGTGCCAGCAGCGGGGGACAGGGCAGTTTCCCTCTACGTTGGCAGTACTTC
CASSGGQGSFPLRWQYF
>TRBJ2-3|TRBV5-1|-|-
TGCGCCAGCAGCTTGGCCGTACTTTCTAGCACAGATACGCAGTATTTT
CASSLAVLSSTDTQYF
>TRBJ1-4|TRBV27|TRBD1|many
TGTGCCAGCAGTGACCACAGGGGAGCTAATGAAAAACTGTTTTTT
CASSDHRGANEKLFF
>TRBJ2-5|TRBV6-2/TRBV6-3|TRBD2|large
TGTGCCAGCAGTTACTCGTCCAGCGGGGCAGAGACCCAGTACTTC
CASSYSSSGAETQYF
>TRBJ1-1|TRBV12-3/TRBV12-4|-|few
TGTGCCAGCAGTTCCGGAACTGAAGCTTTCTTT
CASSSGTEAFF
>TRBJ1-4|TRBV6-1|TRBD1|few
TGTGCCAGCAGTGAGTCGACAGGGCCTAATGAAAAACTGTTTTTT
CASSESTGPNEKLFF
>TRBJ2-3|TRBV4-3|TRBD2|-
TGCGCCAGCAGCCGAGAGGGCGGGGTAGCGGGTGTCGATACGCAGTATTTT
CASSREGGVAGVDTQYF
>TRBJ1-4|TRBV6-6|-|-
TGTGCCAGCAGTTACTCGGGATTGAACGAAAAACTGTTTTTT
CASSYSGLNEKLFF
>TRBJ2-1|TRBV6-4|-|-
TGTGCCAGCAGTGTAGACGGGAGTACCTACAATGAGCAGTTCTTC
CASSVDGSTYNEQFF
>TRBJ2-5|TRBV10-3|TRBD1|many
TGTGCCATCAATCCGGGGACAGCCCCAGAGACCCAGTACTTC
CAINPGTAPETQYF
>TRBJ2-5|TRBV7-2|-|-
TGTGCCAGCAGCCGCGATTGGACGGAACGCGCCCAGTACTTC
CASSRDWTERAQYF
>TRBJ2-5|TRBV7-9|-|-
TGTGCCAGCAGCTTAGCGGGTGCGACAGAGACCCAGTACTTC
CASSLAGATETQYF
>TRBJ2-3|TRBV15|TRBD2|few
TGTGCCACCAGCAGAGATCAAGCGGGGGATACGCAGTATTTT
CATSRDQAGDTQYF
>TRBJ2-1|TRBV27|TRBD2|-
TGTGCCAGCAGTTTATCGACTAGCGGGAGATACAATGAGCAGTTCTTC
CASSLSTSGRYNEQFF
>TRBJ1-6|TRBV2|-|few
TGTGCCAGCAGCCTACCCAACGGCAATTCACCCCTCCACTTT
CASSLPNGNSPLHF
>TRBJ2-1|TRBV12-3/TRBV12-4|-|few
TGTGCCAGCAGCCCTCGGGCGGGACCCTACAATGAGCAGTTCTTC
CASSPRAGPYNEQFF
>TRBJ2-1|TRBV24-1|TRBD2|many
TGTGCCACCAGTTCGGGCCCCGGGACTAGCGGATACAATGAGCAGTTCTTC
CATSSGPGTSGYNEQFF
>TRBJ2-1|TRBV12-3/TRBV12-4|TRBD1|-
TGTGCCAGCAGTGCCGGGACAGGGAAGACGGCGAATGAGCAGTTCTTC
CASSAGTGKTANEQFF
>TRBJ1-5|TRBV18|TRBD1|-
TGTGCCAGCTCATCGAGACAGGGACGCGAGCCCCAGCATTTT
CASSSRQGREPQHF
>TRBJ2-7|TRBV10-3|-|many
TGTGCCACCGGGACTTCCTCCTACGAGCAGTACTTC
CATGTSSYEQYF
>TRBJ2-5|TRBV5-5|-|-
TGTGCCAGCAGTCCCGGCGCAGGCCTACAAGAGACCCAGTACTTC
CASSPGAGLQETQYF
>TRBJ1-2|TRBV6-2/TRBV6-3|TRBD1|-
TGTGCCAGCAGGATGGGGTACAGGGGGCACTATGGCTACACCTTC
CASRMGYRGHYGYTF
>TRBJ1-6|TRBV20-1|-|few
TGCAGTGCCGAGAAAGGCGGGGGACCGGATTCACCCCTCCACTTT
CSAEKGGGPDSPLHF
>TRBJ1-5|TRBV3-1|-|many
TGTGCCAGCAGCCAAGGATCACGGCCCCAGCATTTT
CASSQGSRPQHF
>TRBJ1-5|TRBV10-3|TRBD1|-
TGTGCCATCAGTGAAGACAGGGGGGGGCAGCCCCAGCATTTT
CAISEDRGGQPQHF
>TRBJ2-3|TRBV29-1|TRBD1|many
TGCAGCTCGATTGGACAGGGGAGCACAGATACGCAGTATTTT
CSSIGQGSTDTQYF
>TRBJ2-3|TRBV20-1|TRBD2|few
TGCAGTGCTAGAGGCGCTAGCGGTCGCACAGATACGCAGTATTTT
CSARGASGRTDTQYF
>TRBJ2-3|TRBV5-1|-|-
TGCGCCAGCAGCCGTAGCGGAGCCGGGATCGATACGCAGTATTTT
CASSRSGAGIDTQYF
>TRBJ1-5|TRBV6-2/TRBV6-3|-|-
TGTGCCAGCAGCCAGGACAGCTTGTATAGCAATCAGCCCCAGCATTTT
CASSQDSLYSNQPQHF
>TRBJ1-2|TRBV18|-|few
TGTGCCAGCTCACCAATGACTCAGGAGTGGTGGTATGGCTACACCTTC
CASSPMTQEWWYGYTF
>TRBJ2-7|TRBV12-3/TRBV12-4|-|-
TGTGCCAGCAGTTTGAAGTACGAGCAGTACTTC
CASSLKYEQYF
>TRBJ2-5|TRBV6-2/TRBV6-3|-|few
TGTGCCAGCAGTTACTCAGCGGGGACCCAGTACTTC
CASSYSAGTQYF
>TRBJ2-7|TRBV28|TRBD2|few
TGTGCCAGCAGCCACGGGACTACCGTGCTCTCCGAGCAGTACTTC
CASSHGTTVLSEQYF
>TRBJ2-1|TRBV7-9|TRBD2|-
TGTGCCAGCAGCACCTCTCTAGCGGGAGGAGAGGGTGAGCAGTTCTTC
CASSTSLAGGEGEQFF
>TRBJ2-5|TRBV20-1|TRBD2|-
TGCAGTGCTAGATGGGACTATCGAGAGACCCAGTACTTC
CSARWDYRETQYF
>TRBJ2-2|TRBV10-3|-|-
TGTGCCATCAGTGGTGAAGCAGGGTACACCGGGGAGCTGTTTTTT
CAISGEAGYTGELFF
>TRBJ1-1|TRBV6-5|-|-
TGTGCCAGCAGTTATCTACAGGGAAGTACTGAAGCTTTCTTT
CASSYLQGSTEAFF
>TRBJ2-3|TRBV3-1|TRBD2|many
TGTGCCAGCAGCCTTGCAGGGACTACATCTGATACGCAGTATTTT
CASSLAGTTSDTQYF
>TRBJ2-1|TRBV7-8|-|-
TGTGCCAGCAGCTTAGTGCCTAGCAGCTCCTACAATGAGCAGTTCTTC
CASSLVPSSSYNEQFF
>TRBJ2-5|TRBV12-3/TRBV12-4|TRBD1|-
TGTGCCAGCAGTCGGGGACAGGGGGGGAAAGAGACCCAGTACTTC
CASSRGQGGKETQYF
>TRBJ2-3|TRBV9|-|few
TGTGCCAGCAGCGTAGTAGCAAGCACAGATACGCAGTATTTT
CASSVVASTDTQYF
>TRBJ2-7|TRBV4-3|TRBD2|-
TGCGCCAGCAGCCAAGATTTCTCTAGCGGTCCCTACGAGCAGTACTTC
CASSQDFSSGPYEQYF
>TRBJ1-5|TRBV7-9|-|few
TGTGCCAGCAGCCCGGACAGAGATAGCAATCAGCCCCAGCATTTT
CASSPDRDSNQPQHF
>TRBJ1-5|TRBV28|-|few
TGTGCCAGCAGCCTACCTCGTGGGGTCGGTCAGCCCCAGCATTTT
CASSLPRGVGQPQHF
>TRBJ1-1|TRBV6-2/TRBV6-3|TRBD1|medium-sized
TGTGCCAGCAGTCAGGCGACAGGGCTAGGGACTGAAGCTTTCTTT
CASSQATGLGTEAFF